This section outlines one T cell receptor beta chain sequence together with its context. The antigen is not known. The data are from a study of CD4 T cells in relation to SARS-CoV-2 and coronaviruses. The wider study: Controls used an HIV-1 Nef peptide pool or no peptide.

CD4+ T cells from unexposed donors were obtained before the COVID-19 pandemic (2011-2018). Isolation of CD4+ T cells took place after 10 days in culture. Cells permitting, SARS-CoV-2 S/N and four cold-coronavirus spikes were tested on unexposed-donor CD4+ T cells. PBMCs were plated at a few million per well in IL-2-containing medium. Repertoires were generated with immunoSEQ multiplex PCR, while TCRdb's copy carries only in-frame clones and drops some. The table lists about 15,000 clones, approximately 78% of them singletons. General study findings and limits: This crossreactivity analysis covered spike protein alone, no other viral proteins.

Germline V gene data show CDR1 as MDHEN and CDR2 as SYDVKM. With 6 bases removed from V and 0 bases from J, the gap between germline ends came to 12 bases. This CDR3 spans 14 amino acids. The sequence derives from a human donor in good health. J is TRBJ2-7 and V is TRBV28; the D gene is possibly TRBD1 (6 bases). Sample: CD4+ T cells from PBMCs, cultured in vitro. DNA for the CDR3: TGTGCCAGCAGACAAACAGGGAGCTCCTACGAGCAGTACTTC. It encodes CASRQTGSSYEQYF.